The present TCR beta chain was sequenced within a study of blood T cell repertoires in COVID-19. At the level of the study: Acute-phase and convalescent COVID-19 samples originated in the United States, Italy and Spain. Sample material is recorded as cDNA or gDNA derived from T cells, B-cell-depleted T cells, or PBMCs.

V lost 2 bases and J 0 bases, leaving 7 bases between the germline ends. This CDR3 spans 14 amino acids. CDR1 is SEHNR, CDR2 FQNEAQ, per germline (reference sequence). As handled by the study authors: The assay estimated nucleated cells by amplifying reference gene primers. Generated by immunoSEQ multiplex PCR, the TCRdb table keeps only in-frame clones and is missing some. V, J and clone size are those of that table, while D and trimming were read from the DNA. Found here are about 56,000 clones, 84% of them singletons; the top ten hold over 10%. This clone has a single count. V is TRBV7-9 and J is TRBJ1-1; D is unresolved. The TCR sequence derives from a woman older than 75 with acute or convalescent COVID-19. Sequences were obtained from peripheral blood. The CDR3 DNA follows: TGTGCCAGCAGCTTAAGCACCATGAACACTGAAGCTTTCTTT. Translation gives CASSLSTMNTEAFF.